These 9 T cell receptor beta chains originate from one sample sequenced in a study of blood T cell repertoires in COVID-19. TCRdb's copy holds only in-frame clones and misses some; the assay was immunoSEQ multiplex PCR. The sample holds 300,000 to 400,000 clones; around 90% are singletons and the top ten take around 2.8%. The sequenced material came from peripheral blood. These receptors came from a woman in her thirties with COVID-19, enrolled during active disease.

The V call is TRBV5-6, the J call TRBJ1-1; 11 nucleotides line up with TRBD1. Germline V gives CDR1 SGHDT, CDR2 YYEEEE. The CDR3 sequence is 16 residues long. V was pared by 5 bases and J by 11 bases, with 17 bases of the junction left unmatched. CDR3 in amino acids: CASSPSRTGGAGGAFF. CDR3 coding DNA: TGTGCCAGCAGTCCCAGTAGGACAGGGGGCGCGGGCGGTGCTTTCTTT. Combining the CDR3 with reference TRBV5-6 and TRBJ1-1 gives the whole variable domain DAGVTQSPTHLIKTRGQQVTLRCSPKSGHDTVSWYQQALGQGPQFIFQYYEEEERQRGNFPDRFSGHQFPNYSSELNVNALLLGDSALYLCASSPSRTGGAGGAFFGQGTRLTVV.

V and J are TRBV4-2 and TRBJ2-7, with 8 bases lining up with TRBD1. Trimming took 0 bases from V and 1 from J; bases not matched to a gene: 5. Germline loops: CDR1 LGHNA, CDR2 YNFKEQ. The CDR3 extends over 16 amino acids. CDR3 region: CASSQELGQASYEQYF. In DNA form, the CDR3 reads TGTGCCAGCAGCCAAGAACTGGGACAGGCATCCTACGAGCAGTACTTC.

The gene calls are TRBV9 and TRBJ1-2; D is ambiguous. The V end lost 5 bases, the J end lost 8 bases, and 13 bases lay between the germline ends. The CDR3 totals 12 residues. Germline loops: CDR1 SGDLS, CDR2 YYNGEE. The CDR3 is CASSAIYLGYTF. In DNA form, the CDR3 reads TGTGCCAGCAGTGCGATCTATTTGGGCTACACCTTC.

The chain is built from TRBV19 and TRBJ1-2, with TRBD1 matching over 9 bases. With 4 bases clipped from V and 3 bases from J, the junction kept 3 bases outside the gene matches. Germline CDR1 LNHDA, CDR2 SQIVND (reference sequence). The CDR3 runs to 14 residues. The CDR3 protein is CASSTRTGDYGYTF. CDR3 nucleotides: TGTGCCAGTAGTACCAGGACAGGGGACTATGGCTACACCTTC.

The chain recombines TRBV10-3 with TRBJ1-1, with D uncertain. V lost 0 bases to trimming and J lost 4 bases, with 9 bases between them. CDR3 length equals 14 residues. CDR1 and CDR2 (germline): ENHRY, SYGVKD. The CDR3 protein is CAISESTRITEAFF. CDR3 nucleotide sequence: TGTGCCATCAGTGAGTCGACGAGGATCACTGAAGCTTTCTTT.

The chain has TRBV4-1 and TRBJ2-1, with 10 nucleotides matching TRBD1. V was pared by 5 bases and J by 5 bases, with 3 bases of the junction left unmatched. This CDR3 spans 14 amino acids. Germline V CDR1 and CDR2: MGHRA, YSYEKL. CDR3 loop: CASSGTGVDNEQFF. CDR3 sequence (DNA): TGCGCCAGCAGCGGGACAGGGGTGGACAATGAGCAGTTCTTC.

This chain connects TRBV6-2 or TRBV6-3 to TRBJ1-1; D might be TRBD1 (6 bases). With 4 bases removed from V and 2 bases from J, the gap between germline ends came to 17 bases. CDR3 length: 16 amino acids. The germline V gene encodes CDR1 MNHEY and CDR2 SVGEGT. CDR3 in DNA: TGTGCCAGCAGTTCCCCGACAGGAGATCTTAACACTGAAGCTTTCTTT. Its protein product is CASSSPTGDLNTEAFF.

The CDR3 spells CASSYQLSTDTQYF. The CDR3 bases are TGTGCCAGCAGTTATCAACTTAGCACAGATACGCAGTATTTT. The chain couples TRBV6-2 or TRBV6-3 to TRBJ2-3; D is unresolved. Germline CDR1 and CDR2: MNHEY and SVGEGT. CDR3 size: 14 residues. The V and J ends lost 3 bases and 0 bases respectively, with 7 bases between them.

CDR3 sequence reads: CASSLGTSAGTDTQYF. DNA of the CDR3: TGTGCCAGCAGTTTAGGGACTAGCGCCGGCACAGATACGCAGTATTTT. The V gene is TRBV28, the J gene TRBJ2-3, with 10 bases fitting TRBD2. CDR3 length equals 16 residues. Germline values: CDR1 MDHEN, CDR2 SYDVKM. With 2 bases clipped from V and 1 base from J, the junction kept 3 bases outside the gene matches.